This T cell receptor (beta chain) stems from a study of T cell repertoires in cytomegalovirus infection. Study information: Indicated by public TCR beta signatures were CMV infection and matching HLA type.

Using its own MiXCR run on the reads, TCRdb lists one record per CDR3 protein. The data hold 200,000 to 250,000 distinct CDR3 sequences, with around 12% observed a single time. Study-wide results and limits: CMV-specific TCR beta clonotypes restricted by HLA-C were the ones dominating the ex vivo response.

This clonotype was observed many times. No antigen is known for it. Germline CDR1 and CDR2: SGHTA and FQGNSA. V shed 4 bases, J shed 0 bases, and the junction held 6 bases outside the gene matches. The CDR3 is made up of 16 amino acids. This chain connects TRBV7-2 to TRBJ1-3; TRBD1 aligns across 7 bases. The material sequenced was PBMCs. This clonotype originated in a human donor in good health (CMV status not recorded). Some clones in this sample may be carry-over from other donors' samples. CDR3 residues: CASSYAGGLSGNTIYF. The CDR3 coding sequence is TGTGCCAGCAGCTACGCAGGGGGGCTCTCTGGAAACACCATATATTTT.